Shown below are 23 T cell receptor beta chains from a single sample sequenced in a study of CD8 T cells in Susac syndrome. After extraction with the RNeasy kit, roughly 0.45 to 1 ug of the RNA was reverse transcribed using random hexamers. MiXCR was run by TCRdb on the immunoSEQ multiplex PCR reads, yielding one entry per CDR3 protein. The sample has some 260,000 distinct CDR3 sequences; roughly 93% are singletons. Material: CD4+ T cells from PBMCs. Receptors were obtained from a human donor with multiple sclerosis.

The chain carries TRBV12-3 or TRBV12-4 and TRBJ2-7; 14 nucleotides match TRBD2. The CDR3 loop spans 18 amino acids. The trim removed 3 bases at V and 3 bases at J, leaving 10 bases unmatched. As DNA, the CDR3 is TGTGCCAGCAGTTTTTGGACTAGCGGGGGGCGTTCCCGCTACGAGCAGTACTTC. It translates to CASSFWTSGGRSRYEQYF.

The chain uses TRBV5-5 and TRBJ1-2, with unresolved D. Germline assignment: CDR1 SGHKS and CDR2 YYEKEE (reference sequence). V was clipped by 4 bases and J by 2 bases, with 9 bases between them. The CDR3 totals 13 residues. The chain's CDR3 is CASSKGPNYGYTF. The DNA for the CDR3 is TGTGCCAGCAGCAAAGGACCGAACTATGGCTACACCTTC.

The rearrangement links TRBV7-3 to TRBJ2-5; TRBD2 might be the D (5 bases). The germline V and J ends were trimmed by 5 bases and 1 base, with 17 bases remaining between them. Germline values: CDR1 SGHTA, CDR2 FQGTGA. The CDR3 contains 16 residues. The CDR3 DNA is TGTGCCAGCAGCCTGAGCGGATTAGCAGCCCAAGAGACCCAGTACTTC. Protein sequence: CASSLSGLAAQETQYF.

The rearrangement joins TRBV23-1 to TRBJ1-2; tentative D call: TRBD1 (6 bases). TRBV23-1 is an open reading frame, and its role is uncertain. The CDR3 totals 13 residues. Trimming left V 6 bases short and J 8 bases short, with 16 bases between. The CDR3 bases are TGCGCCAGCAGCCTTCAAGGGGGAGGGGGCTACACCTTC. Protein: CASSLQGGGGYTF.

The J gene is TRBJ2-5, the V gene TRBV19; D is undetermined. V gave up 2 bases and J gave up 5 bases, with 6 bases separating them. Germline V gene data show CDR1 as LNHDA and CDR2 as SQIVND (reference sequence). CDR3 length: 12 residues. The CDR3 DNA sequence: TGTGCCAGTAGTATAAGCCGCGAGACCCAGTACTTC. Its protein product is CASSISRETQYF. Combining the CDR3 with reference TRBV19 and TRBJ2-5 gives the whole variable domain DGGITQSPKYLFRKEGQNVTLSCEQNLNHDAMYWYRQDPGQGLRLIYYSQIVNDFQKGDIAEGYSVSREKKESFPLTVTSAQKNPTAFYLCASSISRETQYFGPGTRLLVL.

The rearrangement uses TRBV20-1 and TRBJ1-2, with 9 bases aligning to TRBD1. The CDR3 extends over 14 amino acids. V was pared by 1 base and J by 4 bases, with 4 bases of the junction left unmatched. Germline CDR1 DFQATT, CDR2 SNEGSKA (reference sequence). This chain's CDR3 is CSARALTGGYGYTF. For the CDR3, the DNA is TGCAGTGCTAGAGCCCTGACAGGGGGCTATGGCTACACCTTC.

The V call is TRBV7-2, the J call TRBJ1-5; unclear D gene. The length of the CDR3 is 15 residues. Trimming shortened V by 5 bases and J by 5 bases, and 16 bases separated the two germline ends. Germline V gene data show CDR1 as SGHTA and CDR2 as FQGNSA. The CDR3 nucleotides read TGTGCCAGCAGCGAGGCAGGTCGGGTCGATCAGCCCCAGCATTTT. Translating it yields CASSEAGRVDQPQHF.

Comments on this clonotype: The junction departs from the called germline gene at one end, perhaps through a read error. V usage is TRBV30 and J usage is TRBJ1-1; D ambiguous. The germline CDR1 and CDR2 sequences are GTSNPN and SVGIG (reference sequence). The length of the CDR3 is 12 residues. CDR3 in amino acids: CSWKPEDTEAFF. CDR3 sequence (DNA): TGTTCCTGGAAACCGGAGGACACTGAAGCTTTCTTT.

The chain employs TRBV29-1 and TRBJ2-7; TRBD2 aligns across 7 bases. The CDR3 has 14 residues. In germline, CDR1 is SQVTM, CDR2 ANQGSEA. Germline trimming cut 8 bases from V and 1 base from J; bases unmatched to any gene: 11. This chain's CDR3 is CSISSGVISYEQYF. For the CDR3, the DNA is TGCAGCATCTCTAGCGGCGTTATTTCCTACGAGCAGTACTTC.

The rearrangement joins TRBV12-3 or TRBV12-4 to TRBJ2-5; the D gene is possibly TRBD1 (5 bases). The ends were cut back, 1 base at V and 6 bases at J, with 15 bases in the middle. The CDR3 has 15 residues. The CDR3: CASSLVGSREKTQYF. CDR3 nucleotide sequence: TGTGCCAGCAGTTTAGTTGGAAGCAGGGAAAAGACCCAGTACTTC.

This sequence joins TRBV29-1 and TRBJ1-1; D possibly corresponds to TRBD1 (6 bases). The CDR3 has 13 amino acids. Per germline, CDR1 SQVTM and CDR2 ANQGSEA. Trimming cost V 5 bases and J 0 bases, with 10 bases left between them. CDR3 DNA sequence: TGCAGCGTTTTAGGACAGTTGAACACTGAAGCTTTCTTT. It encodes CSVLGQLNTEAFF.

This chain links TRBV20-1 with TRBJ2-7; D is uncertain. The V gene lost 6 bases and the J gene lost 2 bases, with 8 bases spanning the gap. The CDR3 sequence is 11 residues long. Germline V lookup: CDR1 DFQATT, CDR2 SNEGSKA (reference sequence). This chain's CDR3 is CSAPSTYEQYF. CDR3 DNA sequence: TGCAGTGCCCCGTCCACCTACGAGCAGTACTTC.

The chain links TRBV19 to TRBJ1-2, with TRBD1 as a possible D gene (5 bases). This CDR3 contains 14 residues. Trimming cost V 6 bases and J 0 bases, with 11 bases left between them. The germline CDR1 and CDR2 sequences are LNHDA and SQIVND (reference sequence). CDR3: CASRTDIANYGYTF. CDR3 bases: TGTGCCAGTAGGACAGACATTGCTAACTATGGCTACACCTTC.

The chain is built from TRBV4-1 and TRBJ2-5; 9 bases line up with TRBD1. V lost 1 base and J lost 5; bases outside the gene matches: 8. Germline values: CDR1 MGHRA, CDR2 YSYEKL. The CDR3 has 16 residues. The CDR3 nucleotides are TGCGCCAGCAGCCAAGGCGAGACAGGGGGTTCGGAGACCCAGTACTTC. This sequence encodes CASSQGETGGSETQYF.

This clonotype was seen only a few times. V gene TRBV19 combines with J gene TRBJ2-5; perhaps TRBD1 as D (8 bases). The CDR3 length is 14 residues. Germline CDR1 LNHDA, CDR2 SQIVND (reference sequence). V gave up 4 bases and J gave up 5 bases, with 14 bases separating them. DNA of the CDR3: TGTGCCAGTAGTACAGGACAGGGAGGGGAGACCCAGTACTTC. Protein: CASSTGQGGETQYF.

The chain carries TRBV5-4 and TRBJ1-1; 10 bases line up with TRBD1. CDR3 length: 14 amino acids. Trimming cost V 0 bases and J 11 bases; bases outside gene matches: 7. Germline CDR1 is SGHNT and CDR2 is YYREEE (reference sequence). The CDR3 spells CASSLAGDRGLAFF. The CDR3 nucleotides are TGTGCCAGCAGCTTGGCCGGGGACAGGGGCCTGGCTTTCTTT.

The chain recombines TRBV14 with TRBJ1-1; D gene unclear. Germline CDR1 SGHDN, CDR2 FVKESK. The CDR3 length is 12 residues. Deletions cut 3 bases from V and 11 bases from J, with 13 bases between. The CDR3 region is CASSQPGGQAFF. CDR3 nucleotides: TGTGCCAGCAGCCAGCCGGGCGGCCAGGCTTTCTTT.

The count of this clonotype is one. The chain's CDR3 is CATRGEYNSPLHF. In DNA, the CDR3 is TGTGCCACCCGAGGGGAATATAATTCACCCCTCCACTTT. The chain uses TRBV6-6 and TRBJ1-6, with TRBD1 as a possible D gene (5 bases). In germline, CDR1 is MNHNY, CDR2 SVGAGI (reference sequence). V gave up 10 bases and J gave up 4 bases, with 11 bases separating them. The CDR3 consists of 13 residues.

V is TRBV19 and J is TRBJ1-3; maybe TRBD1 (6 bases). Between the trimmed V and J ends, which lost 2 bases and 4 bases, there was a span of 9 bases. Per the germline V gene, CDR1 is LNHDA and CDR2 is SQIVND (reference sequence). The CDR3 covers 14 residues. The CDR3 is CASSITGIGNTIYF. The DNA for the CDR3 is TGTGCCAGTAGTATAACAGGGATCGGAAACACCATATATTTT.

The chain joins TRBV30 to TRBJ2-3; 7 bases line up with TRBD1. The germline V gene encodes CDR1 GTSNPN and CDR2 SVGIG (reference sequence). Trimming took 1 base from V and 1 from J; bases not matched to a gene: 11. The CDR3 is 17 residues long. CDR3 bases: TGTGCCTGGAGTGGACAGGGACCCAGCGGACGCACAGATACGCAGTATTTT. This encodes CAWSGQGPSGRTDTQYF. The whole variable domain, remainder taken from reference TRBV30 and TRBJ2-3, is SQTIHQWPATLVQPVGSPLSLECTVEGTSNPNLYWYRQAAGRGLQLLFYSVGIGQISSEVPQNLSASRPQDRQFILSSKKLLLSDSGFYLCAWSGQGPSGRTDTQYFGPGTRLTVL.

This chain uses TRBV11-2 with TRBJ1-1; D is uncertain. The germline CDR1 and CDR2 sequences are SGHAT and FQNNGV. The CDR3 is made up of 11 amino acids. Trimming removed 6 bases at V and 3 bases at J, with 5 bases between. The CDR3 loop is CASSPYTEAFF. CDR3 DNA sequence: TGTGCCAGCAGTCCATACACTGAAGCTTTCTTT.

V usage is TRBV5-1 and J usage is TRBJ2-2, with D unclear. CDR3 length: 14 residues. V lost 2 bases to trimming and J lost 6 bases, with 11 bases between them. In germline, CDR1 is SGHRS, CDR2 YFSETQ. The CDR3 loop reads CASSLDGVAGELFF. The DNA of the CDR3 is TGCGCCAGCAGCTTAGACGGCGTAGCCGGGGAGCTGTTTTTT.

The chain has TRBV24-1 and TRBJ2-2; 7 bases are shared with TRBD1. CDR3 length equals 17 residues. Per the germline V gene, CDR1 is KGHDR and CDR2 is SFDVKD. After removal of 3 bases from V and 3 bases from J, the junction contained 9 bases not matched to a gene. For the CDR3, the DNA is TGTGCCACCAGTGATGTTCACAGGGGATGGCACACCGGGGAGCTGTTTTTT. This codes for CATSDVHRGWHTGELFF.